This TCR beta chain derives from a study of T cells in Graves' hyperthyroidism and ophthalmopathy. Study details: Sampling of peripheral blood happened at initial diagnosis, prior to any treatment. Whole-study findings and limits: Blood shared most expanded thyroid clonotypes above 0.001.

The sample holds many counts of this clonotype. What it binds is not known. The CDR3 runs 15 residues. Trimming shortened V by 5 bases and J by 6 bases, and 17 bases separated the two germline ends. With a duration under 2 months, the hyperthyroidism was newly diagnosed in patients aged 18 to 65. The study based diagnoses on clinical symptoms, serum thyroxine and TRAb, thyroid ultrasound and orbital computed tomography. RNA transcripts gave rise to amplified TCR beta CDR3 regions. With the HTBI primer set, the TCR CDR3 went through a first round of RT-PCR. TCRdb independently ran MiXCR on the multiplex PCR reads; one entry per CDR3 protein. This table has under 250,000 distinct CDR3 sequences, about a sixth appearing once.

The sequencing sample was made of blood. The clonotype comes from a woman in her fifties or sixties with Graves' hyperthyroidism. The chain links TRBV12-3 or TRBV12-4 to TRBJ1-5; D gene ambiguous. As DNA, the CDR3 is TGTGCCAGCAGTCCCGGACCCGCGGCGGGTCAGCCCCAGCATTTT. Its translation: CASSPGPAAGQPQHF.